The sequence of this T cell receptor beta chain was determined in a study of blood T cell repertoires in COVID-19. For the study at large: PBMCs, B-cell-depleted T cells, or T cells provided the cDNA or gDNA that made up the material.

The repertoire was sequenced with immunoSEQ multiplex PCR; TCRdb's copy has only in-frame clones and lacks some. The top ten clones hold under 11% of a sample with some 400,000 clones, 70% to 90% of them seen once. Between the trimmed V and J ends, which lost 5 bases and 3 bases, there was a span of 10 bases. CDR1 MNHEY and CDR2 SMNVEV come from the germline V gene (reference sequence). CDR3 size: 13 residues. Seattle's cohort entered during active infection and was followed longitudinally. V is TRBV27 and J is TRBJ1-1; D is perhaps TRBD1 (5 bases). The receptor's source is a woman in her twenties or thirties with COVID-19, enrolled during active disease. The sequenced sample was peripheral blood. The CDR3 loop reads CASSPTAHTEAFF. For the CDR3, the DNA is TGTGCCAGCAGTCCGACAGCTCACACTGAAGCTTTCTTT.